This T cell receptor beta chain appears in the sequencing data of a study of blood T cell repertoires in COVID-19. The repertoire was sequenced with immunoSEQ multiplex PCR; TCRdb's copy has only in-frame clones and lacks some. The repertoire holds 150,000 to 200,000 clones, with roughly 80% as singletons. This TCR came from a man aged 65-85 years with active or convalescent COVID-19. The sample comprised peripheral blood.

The CDR3 is CASSLGRQSGELFF. In DNA form, the CDR3 reads TGTGCCAGCAGCTTAGGGAGGCAAAGCGGGGAGCTGTTTTTT. J is TRBJ2-2 and V is TRBV7-2; D perhaps matches TRBD2 (5 bases). V was cut by 1 base and J by 7 bases, with 10 bases left in between. Germline assignment: CDR1 SGHTA and CDR2 FQGNSA. The CDR3 is made up of 14 amino acids. Supplemented by reference TRBV7-2 and TRBJ2-2, the full variable domain reads GAGVSQSPSNKVTEKGKDVELRCDPISGHTALYWYRQSLGQGLEFLIYFQGNSAPDKSGLPSDRFSAERTGGSVSTLTIQRTQQEDSAVYLCASSLGRQSGELFFGEGSRLTVL.